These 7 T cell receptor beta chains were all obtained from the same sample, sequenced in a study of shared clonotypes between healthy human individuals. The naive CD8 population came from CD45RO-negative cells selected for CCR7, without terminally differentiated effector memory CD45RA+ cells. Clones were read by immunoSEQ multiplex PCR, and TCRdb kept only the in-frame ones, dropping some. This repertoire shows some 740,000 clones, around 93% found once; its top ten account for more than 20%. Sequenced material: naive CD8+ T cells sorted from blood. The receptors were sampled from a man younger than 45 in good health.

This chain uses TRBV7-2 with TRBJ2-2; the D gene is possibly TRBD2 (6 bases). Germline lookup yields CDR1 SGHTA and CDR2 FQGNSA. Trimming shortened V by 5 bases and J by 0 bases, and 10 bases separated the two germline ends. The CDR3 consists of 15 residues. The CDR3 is CASSPRGTNTGELFF. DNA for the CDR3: TGTGCCAGCAGCCCCCGGGGGACGAACACCGGGGAGCTGTTTTTT.

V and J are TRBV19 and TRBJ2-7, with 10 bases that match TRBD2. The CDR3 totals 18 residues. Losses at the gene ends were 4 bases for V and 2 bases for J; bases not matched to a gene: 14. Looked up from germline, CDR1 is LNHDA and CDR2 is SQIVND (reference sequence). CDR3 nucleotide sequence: TGTGCCAGTAGTAACCCGAATTGGCCTAGCGGGGGAACCTACGAGCAGTACTTC. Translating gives CASSNPNWPSGGTYEQYF.

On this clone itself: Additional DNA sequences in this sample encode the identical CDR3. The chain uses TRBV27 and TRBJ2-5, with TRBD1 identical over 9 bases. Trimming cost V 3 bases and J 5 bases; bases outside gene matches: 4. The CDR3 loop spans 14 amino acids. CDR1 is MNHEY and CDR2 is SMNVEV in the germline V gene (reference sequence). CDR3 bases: TGTGCCAGCAGTTTGTACAGGGGGCTGGAGACCCAGTACTTC. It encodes CASSLYRGLETQYF.

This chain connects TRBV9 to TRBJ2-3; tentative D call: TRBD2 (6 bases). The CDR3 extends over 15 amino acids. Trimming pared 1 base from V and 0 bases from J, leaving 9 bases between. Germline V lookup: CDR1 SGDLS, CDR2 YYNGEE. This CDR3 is CASSVTGLSTDTQYF. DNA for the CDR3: TGTGCCAGCAGCGTAACGGGACTGAGCACAGATACGCAGTATTTT.

The CDR3 bases are TGTGCCAGCAGCCGACGGGGAGGTTATCTTTCCTACGAGCAGTACTTC. It codes for CASSRRGGYLSYEQYF. V is TRBV13 and J is TRBJ2-7; TRBD2 might be the D (6 bases). The V end lost 5 bases, the J end lost 1 base, and 18 bases lay between the germline ends. Germline CDR1 PRHDT, CDR2 FYEKMQ (reference sequence). The CDR3 loop spans 16 amino acids. Combining the CDR3 with reference TRBV13 and TRBJ2-7 gives the whole variable domain AAGVIQSPRHLIKEKRETATLKCYPIPRHDTVYWYQQGPGQDPQFLISFYEKMQSDKGSIPDRFSAQQFSDYHSELNMSSLELGDSALYFCASSRRGGYLSYEQYFGPGTRLTVT.

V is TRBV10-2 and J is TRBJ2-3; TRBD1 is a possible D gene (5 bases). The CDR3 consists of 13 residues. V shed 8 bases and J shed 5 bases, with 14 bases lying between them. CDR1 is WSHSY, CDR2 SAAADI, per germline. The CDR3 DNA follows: TGCGCCAGCGGGGCAGTCGGTGAAGATACGCAGTATTTT. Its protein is CASGAVGEDTQYF.

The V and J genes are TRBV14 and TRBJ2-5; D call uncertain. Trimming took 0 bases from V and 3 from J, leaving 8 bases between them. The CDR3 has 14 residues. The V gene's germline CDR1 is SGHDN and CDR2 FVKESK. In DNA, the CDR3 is TGTGCCAGCAGCCAAGATACGTGGGAAGAGACCCAGTACTTC. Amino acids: CASSQDTWEETQYF.